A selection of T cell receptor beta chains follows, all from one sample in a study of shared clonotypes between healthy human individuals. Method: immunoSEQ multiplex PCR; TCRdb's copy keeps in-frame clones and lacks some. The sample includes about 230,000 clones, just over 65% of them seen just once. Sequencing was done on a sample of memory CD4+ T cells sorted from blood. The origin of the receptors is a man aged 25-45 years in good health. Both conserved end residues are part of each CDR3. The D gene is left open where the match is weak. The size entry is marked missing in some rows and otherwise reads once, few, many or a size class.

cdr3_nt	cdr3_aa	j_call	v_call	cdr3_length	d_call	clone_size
TGTGCCAGCAGCTTGAGACTAGCGGCATACAATGAGCAGTTCTTC	CASSLRLAAYNEQFF	TRBJ2-1	TRBV5-8	15	TRBD2	.
TGTGCCAGCTCGCCACCGGGACAGGGGGGGAAGAACACTGAAGCTTTCTTT	CASSPPGQGGKNTEAFF	TRBJ1-1	TRBV18	17	TRBD1	few
TGTGCCAGTAGTCCCCTGGGCAGAGGGGATGAAAAACTGTTTTTT	CASSPLGRGDEKLFF	TRBJ1-4	TRBV19	15	.	.
TGCAGTGCTAGCCCCGGACTAGGTTTGCTCTTC	CSASPGLGLLF	TRBJ2-1	TRBV20-1	11	TRBD2	few
TGTGCCAGTCGCTTCGGGTCAGGGGAGTCTGGCTACACCTTC	CASRFGSGESGYTF	TRBJ1-2	TRBV19	14	.	.
TGTGCCAGCAGGGAACTAGCGGGAGGGAGTGATTACGAGCAGTACTTC	CASRELAGGSDYEQYF	TRBJ2-7	TRBV2	16	TRBD2	.
TGTGCCAGCAGCGAACCATCTAGCGGGAGATTCGGTACGCAGTATTTT	CASSEPSSGRFGTQYF	TRBJ2-3	TRBV2	16	TRBD2	.
TGTGCCAGCAGTTTCCGGACAGGGGGCTACGAGCAGTACTTC	CASSFRTGGYEQYF	TRBJ2-7	TRBV28	14	TRBD1	few
TGTGCCAGTAACTGGGGGAACACTGAAGCTTTCTTT	CASNWGNTEAFF	TRBJ1-1	TRBV19	12	.	.
TGTGCCAGCAGCCGCGGGGTCGGAACCTACGAGCAGTACTTC	CASSRGVGTYEQYF	TRBJ2-7	TRBV7-2	14	.	once
TGTGCCAGCAGTGAAACGGTCGGGCATGAGCAGTTCTTC	CASSETVGHEQFF	TRBJ2-1	TRBV2	13	.	few
TGTGCAAGTCGCCCCCAATCGCCGAGGACAGGAATATTCTCTGGGGCCAACGTCCTGACTTTC	CASRPQSPRTGIFSGANVLTF	TRBJ2-6	TRBV12-2	21	.	.
TGTGCCAGCAGCGGCGTTGGGCGGGAGGGGAAGTTCTTC	CASSGVGREGKFF	TRBJ2-1	TRBV7-9	13	TRBD2	.
TGTGCCAGCTCAGGACAGATGAACACTGAAGCTTTCTTT	CASSGQMNTEAFF	TRBJ1-1	TRBV5-4	13	.	few
TGTGCCGTTTCAGGGGACATGAACACTGAAGCTTTCTTT	CAVSGDMNTEAFF	TRBJ1-1	TRBV30	13	.	.
TGTGCCAGCAGCTCCGGACTAGCGGGAAGGGGTGATACGCAGTATTTT	CASSSGLAGRGDTQYF	TRBJ2-3	TRBV7-3	16	TRBD2	many
TGCAGCGTTGGGGGGACTAGCGGGACCGGGGAGCTGTTTTTT	CSVGGTSGTGELFF	TRBJ2-2	TRBV29-1	14	TRBD2	.
TGTGCCAGCAGCTTAGTAGGCGGGAGGACCAACAATGAGCAGTTCTTC	CASSLVGGRTNNEQFF	TRBJ2-1	TRBV7-2	16	TRBD2	many
TGTGCCAGCAGCTTTAGCGGGGACTACAATGAGCAGTTCTTC	CASSFSGDYNEQFF	TRBJ2-1	TRBV7-2	14	TRBD2	.
TGTGCCAGCAAAGACAACAGACGGAATGTGAGCTACACCTTC	CASKDNRRNVSYTF	TRBJ1-2	TRBV6-6	14	.	.
TGTGCCACCGTAAGCCGGGACAAGAAATACGAGCAGTACTTC	CATVSRDKKYEQYF	TRBJ2-7	TRBV10-3	14	.	once
TGTGCCAGCAGCCCCTGGGCGGGTTCCTCCTACGAGCAGTACTTC	CASSPWAGSSYEQYF	TRBJ2-7	TRBV7-2	15	.	.
TGTGCCAGCAGTTACTCGGGACAGGGGGACGTCCTGACTTTC	CASSYSGQGDVLTF	TRBJ2-6	TRBV6-5	14	TRBD1	.
TGTGCCAGCAGCCGGGACAGGGGAGTAGGGAACACTGAAGCTTTCTTT	CASSRDRGVGNTEAFF	TRBJ1-1	TRBV5-6	16	TRBD1	once
TGTGCCAGTAGTATACAGCGGACGACGCTTAATGGCTACACCTTC	CASSIQRTTLNGYTF	TRBJ1-2	TRBV19	15	.	.
TGTGCCAGCTCACCAAAAACAGGGGGCGACGAGCAGTACTTC	CASSPKTGGDEQYF	TRBJ2-7	TRBV18	14	TRBD1	.
TGCGCCAGCAGCCCAACGCCGGGACAGGTCTACGAGCAGTACTTC	CASSPTPGQVYEQYF	TRBJ2-7	TRBV5-1	15	TRBD1	.
TGTGCCAGCAGACTCGGGGGGGGTGGCTACAATGAGCAGTTCTTC	CASRLGGGGYNEQFF	TRBJ2-1	TRBV2	15	TRBD2	.
TGTGCCAGCAGCTTACACAGGGGGCAAGAGACCCAGTACTTC	CASSLHRGQETQYF	TRBJ2-5	TRBV7-9	14	TRBD1	.
TGTGCCAGCAGCTCGTCAGGGGGCAGCTCTGGGGCCAACGTCCTGACTTTC	CASSSSGGSSGANVLTF	TRBJ2-6	TRBV7-2	17	TRBD1	.
TGTGCCAGCAGACGCGGCGGGGAGTCTAGCGAGCAGTACTTC	CASRRGGESSEQYF	TRBJ2-7	TRBV7-9	14	.	.
TGTGCCACCCTCCGGGGTAGTGGCTACACCTTC	CATLRGSGYTF	TRBJ1-2	TRBV6-1	11	.	.
TGTGCCAGCAGTGAACAGGGTGGCCAAGAGACCCAGTACTTC	CASSEQGGQETQYF	TRBJ2-5	TRBV25-1	14	.	.
TGTGCCAGCAGCTCCCTCCGGACAGGGAACTATGGCTACACCTTC	CASSSLRTGNYGYTF	TRBJ1-2	TRBV5-4	15	TRBD1	.
TGTGCCACCTCAGGGGCAGGACTCTCCTACGAGCAGTACTTC	CATSGAGLSYEQYF	TRBJ2-7	TRBV6-1	14	.	few
TGTGCCAGCAGTGTCACACGGGACTATGGCTACACCTTC	CASSVTRDYGYTF	TRBJ1-2	TRBV6-1	13	.	.
TGCAGCGGGACTAGCGGGGATACGCAGTATTTT	CSGTSGDTQYF	TRBJ2-3	TRBV29-1	11	TRBD2	.
TGTGCCAGCAGTTTGACTAAACAGGGAGGGGGTTACTATGGCTACACCTTC	CASSLTKQGGGYYGYTF	TRBJ1-2	TRBV28	17	.	.
TGTGCCAGCAGACGGGGACTAGCGCGATGGGGAGAGACCCAGTACTTC	CASRRGLARWGETQYF	TRBJ2-5	TRBV7-6	16	TRBD2	.
TGTGCCAGCAGCTTGGGGGCGGCTAGCACAGATACGCAGTATTTT	CASSLGAASTDTQYF	TRBJ2-3	TRBV5-5	15	.	.
TGTGCCAGCAGCTTGAGACAGGGAACTGAAGCTTTCTTT	CASSLRQGTEAFF	TRBJ1-1	TRBV7-3	13	TRBD1	once
TGTGCCAGCAGTTACTCCCCTGGGGCCAACGTCCTGACTTTC	CASSYSPGANVLTF	TRBJ2-6	TRBV6-5	14	.	few
TGTGCCTGGAGTGCCCCCCGGACGGTCACTAATGAAAAACTGTTTTTT	CAWSAPRTVTNEKLFF	TRBJ1-4	TRBV30	16	.	.
TGTGCCAGTAGTAAAAACCCGGGAGGGAGGGGACCGAACACTGAAGCTTTCTTT	CASSKNPGGRGPNTEAFF	TRBJ1-1	TRBV19	18	.	.
TGTGCCAGCTCACCCGACAGGGAGGATGGCTACACCTTC	CASSPDREDGYTF	TRBJ1-2	TRBV18	13	TRBD1	.
TGTGCCAGTAGCCCTGTAGGGTCGAGTTTTTGGACTGAAGCTTTCTTT	CASSPVGSSFWTEAFF	TRBJ1-1	TRBV19	16	.	once
TGTGCCAGCTCTCAGTACCAAGAGACCCAGTACTTC	CASSQYQETQYF	TRBJ2-5	TRBV18	12	.	.
TGTGCCAGCAGCACAAGAACCCAGGGGTTCTTTGGAAACACCATATATTTT	CASSTRTQGFFGNTIYF	TRBJ1-3	TRBV5-6	17	.	.
TGTGCCAGCAGTTTACACGGTAGCGCGGAGCTGTTTTTT	CASSLHGSAELFF	TRBJ2-2	TRBV28	13	.	.
TGTGCCAGCAGGGATGGGCGGGACTCTAACACCGGGGAGCTGTTTTTT	CASRDGRDSNTGELFF	TRBJ2-2	TRBV2	16	.	.
TGTGCCAGCAGGATTAACTCGGACACCATATATTTT	CASRINSDTIYF	TRBJ1-3	TRBV28	12	.	.
TGTGCCAGCAGCAACAGGGTGACTGGGGCCAACGTCCTGACTTTC	CASSNRVTGANVLTF	TRBJ2-6	TRBV21-1	15	.	.
TGCAGCGTTCGACAGGGTAATCAGCCCCAGCATTTT	CSVRQGNQPQHF	TRBJ1-5	TRBV29-1	12	TRBD1	.
TGTGCCATCAGTGATGCCGAGACAGGGAAGAATTTT	CAISDAETGKNF	TRBJ2-3	TRBV10-3	12	TRBD1	.
TGTGCCAGCAGCTTAACCCCAGCGGGAGAAGAGACCCAGTACTTC	CASSLTPAGEETQYF	TRBJ2-5	TRBV7-3	15	TRBD2	.
TGTGCCAGCAGCTTGAGTTGGACACACTACAATGAGCAGTTCTTC	CASSLSWTHYNEQFF	TRBJ2-1	TRBV9	15	.	.
TGTGCCAGCAGTGAGGTAGAAGAGACCCAGTACTTC	CASSEVEETQYF	TRBJ2-5	TRBV2	12	.	many
TGTGCCAGCAGCCCCCAATTAGGAGGATACACTGAAGCTTTCTTT	CASSPQLGGYTEAFF	TRBJ1-1	TRBV7-8	15	.	.
TGTGCCATCGGACAAGATCACGAGCAGTACTTC	CAIGQDHEQYF	TRBJ2-7	TRBV10-3	11	.	.